This is a list of T cell receptor beta chains from one sample in a study of T cells expressing NK-cell markers. TCRdb re-called the 5' RACE reads; one entry per CDR3 protein, DNA not given. Its clone listing holds 400,000 to 450,000 distinct CDR3 sequences. Sequenced: blood T cells: a sorted CD56 or NKG2C T cell subset, CD4+ or CD8+ T cells, or bulk PBMC T cells (not recorded which). Source of these receptors: a woman aged 18 to 75 in good health. Each CDR3 is given with its conserved first and last residue. Each record gives: CDR3 length, J gene, V gene, CDR3 protein.

length: 13
J: TRBJ1-1
V: TRBV20-1
CDR3: CSARAGRDTEAFF

length: 13
J: TRBJ2-7
V: TRBV5-6
CDR3: CASTLSRAYEQYF

length: 14
J: TRBJ2-1
V: TRBV5-1
CDR3: CASTTTGISNEQFF

length: 17
J: TRBJ2-2
V: TRBV7-3
CDR3: CASSPRRTGWNTGELFF

length: 14
J: TRBJ2-3
V: TRBV12-3/TRBV12-4
CDR3: CASTQGTEPDTQYF

length: 14
J: TRBJ2-1
V: TRBV4-3
CDR3: CASSQREGQNEQFF

length: 14
J: TRBJ1-5
V: TRBV20-1
CDR3: CSARDGGGASGQHF

length: 18
J: TRBJ2-1
V: TRBV4-3
CDR3: CASSLGLAGGPLHNEQFF

length: 12
J: TRBJ2-7
V: TRBV4-2
CDR3: CASSPQGMEQYF

length: 18
J: TRBJ2-1
V: TRBV11-2
CDR3: CASSLLKGLGGSYNEQFF

length: 15
J: TRBJ2-2
V: TRBV6-5
CDR3: CASSYTGLHTGELFF

length: 15
J: TRBJ2-3
V: TRBV12-3/TRBV12-4
CDR3: CASNWGGRSTDTQYF

length: 14
J: TRBJ2-5
V: TRBV20-1
CDR3: CSAPQQGAVETQYF

length: 12
J: TRBJ2-7
V: TRBV28
CDR3: CASSRDEYEQYF

length: 18
J: TRBJ2-3
V: TRBV20-1
CDR3: CSVPAGGLTGLGTDTQYF